This TCR beta chain was recovered during a study of T cells after yellow fever vaccination. TCRdb reanalysed the 5' RACE reads using MiXCR and keeps one entry per CDR3 protein. The sample carries about 630,000 distinct CDR3 sequences, 9% to 15% recorded once. Notes on the study in general: The booster saw the reappearance of most primary-vaccination clones (around 96% CD4, about 90% CD8).

To note about this clonotype: Its target is unknown.

The germline gives CDR1 SGHTA, CDR2 FQGNSA. V was shortened by 6 bases and J by 4 bases, with 9 bases between the two germline ends. CDR3 size: 13 residues. The chain recombines TRBV7-2 with TRBJ2-2; D not certain. The source material was PBMCs, sampled on the day of the yellow fever booster vaccination. This clonotype was obtained from a man aged 25-45 years who received the YFV17D yellow fever vaccine. The CDR3 nucleotides are TGTGCCAGCAGTCGGTGGAGCACCGGGGAGCTGTTTTTT. Translated, it gives CASSRWSTGELFF. Variable domain in full (rest from reference TRBV7-2 and TRBJ2-2): GAGVSQSPSNKVTEKGKDVELRCDPISGHTALYWYRQSLGQGLEFLIYFQGNSAPDKSGLPSDRFSAERTGGSVSTLTIQRTQQEDSAVYLCASSRWSTGELFFGEGSRLTVL.